The 32 T cell receptor beta chains below all came from one sample that was sequenced in a study of multiple sclerosis patients with progressive multifocal leukoencephalopathy. The protocol was immunoSEQ multiplex PCR, while the TCRdb copy is restricted to in-frame clones and leaves out a portion. Of about 30,000 clones in the sample, 85% to 95% were seen once. Time point denoted: before natalizumab initiation. The sample consisted of PBMCs. Every receptor here comes from a man aged 25-45 years with multiple sclerosis.

The CDR3 spells CASSPGTGGVTDTQYF. Written as DNA, the CDR3 is TGTGCCAGCTCACCCGGGACAGGGGGAGTAACAGATACGCAGTATTTT. The rearrangement uses TRBV18 and TRBJ2-3; the match to TRBD1 covers 11 bases. The germline gives CDR1 KGHSH, CDR2 LQKENI. The CDR3 spans 16 residues. V lost 3 bases to trimming and J lost 3 bases; unmatched junction nucleotides: 5.

The chain is built from TRBV4-1 and TRBJ2-7, with TRBD1 matching over 9 bases. Germline CDR1 reads MGHRA; CDR2 reads YSYEKL. The CDR3 sequence is 14 residues long. The J segment lost 3 bases and the V segment lost 3 bases, leaving 3 bases of the junction unmatched. The CDR3 sequence is CASSQPGQGYEQYF. The CDR3 region has the DNA TGCGCCAGCAGCCAGCCGGGACAGGGCTACGAGCAGTACTTC.

Points on this clone: A read error may produce the germline difference seen at one junction end. This chain uses TRBV10-3 with TRBJ2-3, with D hard to call. In germline, CDR1 is ENHRY, CDR2 SYGVKD. The CDR3 has 11 amino acids. Written as DNA, the CDR3 is TGTGCCATCAGTGAGGGGCGGCAGTCAAATTTT. This translates into CAISEGRQSNF.

About this clone: The junction departs from the called germline gene at one end, perhaps through a read error. This sequence joins TRBV11-3 and TRBJ2-5; D perhaps matches TRBD2 (6 bases). Germline V gene sequence: CDR1 SGHNT, CDR2 YENEEA. The CDR3 totals 12 residues. The CDR3 nucleotides are TGTGCCAGCAGCTTAGGGGACTGGAGGACGCACTTC. Translation: CASSLGDWRTHF. Together with reference TRBV11-3 and TRBJ2-5, the CDR3 gives the full variable domain: EAGVVQSPRYKIIEKKQPVAFWCNPISGHNTLYWYLQNLGQGPELLIRYENEEAVDDSQLPKDRFSAERLKGVDSTLKIQPAELGDSAVYLCASSLGDWRTHFGPGTRLLVL.

The CDR3 region is CASSSEGAQGGTQYF. In DNA form, the CDR3 reads TGTGCCAGCAGCTCAGAAGGGGCACAGGGTGGTACGCAGTATTTT. The chain links TRBV7-9 to TRBJ2-3; the D gene is possibly TRBD1 (6 bases). CDR1 SEHNR and CDR2 FQNEAQ come from the germline V gene (reference sequence). This CDR3 is 15 amino acids long. Trimming stripped 4 bases from V and 8 bases from J, with 19 bases between.

The chain combines TRBV30 with TRBJ2-2; weak D call: TRBD2 (6 bases). CDR3 length: 16 amino acids. Germline V CDR1 and CDR2: GTSNPN, SVGIG (reference sequence). DNA for the CDR3: TGTGCTTCTCCCCGGGGGTTACGCGCGAACACCGGGGAGCTGTTTTTT. Protein: CASPRGLRANTGELFF. Complete variable domain (other parts from reference TRBV30 and TRBJ2-2): SQTIHQWPATLVQPVGSPLSLECTVEGTSNPNLYWYRQAAGRGLQLLFYSVGIGQISSEVPQNLSASRPQDRQFILSSKKLLLSDSGFYLCASPRGLRANTGELFFGEGSRLTVL.

The chain joins TRBV7-2 to TRBJ2-1; TRBD1 is a possible D gene (5 bases). This CDR3 contains 15 residues. In germline, CDR1 is SGHTA, CDR2 FQGNSA. V was clipped by 2 bases and J by 5 bases, with 13 bases between them. In DNA, the CDR3 is TGTGCCAGCAGCTTATCGGTAGGGGTCAACAATGAGCAGTTCTTC. Translating gives CASSLSVGVNNEQFF.

This chain links TRBV2 with TRBJ1-2, with D possibly matching TRBD1 (6 bases). The CDR3 loop spans 14 amino acids. The germline V and J ends were trimmed by 6 bases and 4 bases, with 15 bases remaining between them. Germline loops: CDR1 SNHLY, CDR2 FYNNEI. CDR3 sequence (DNA): TGTGCCAGCAGCTACAGTGAGACAGGCTATGGCTACACCTTC. It specifies CASSYSETGYGYTF.

The genes are TRBV4-1 and TRBJ2-3; no reliable D call. Looked up from germline, CDR1 is MGHRA and CDR2 is YSYEKL. The CDR3 length is 15 residues. V lost 1 base to trimming and J lost 0 bases, with 8 bases between them. CDR3 sequence: CASSQVRVSTDTQYF. Here the CDR3 DNA reads TGCGCCAGCAGCCAAGTGCGCGTCAGCACAGATACGCAGTATTTT.

The chain uses TRBV5-8 and TRBJ2-1; 8 bases match TRBD2. The J segment lost 1 base and the V segment lost 4 bases, leaving 10 bases of the junction unmatched. Germline V gene data show CDR1 as SGHTS and CDR2 as YDEGEE. This CDR3 contains 17 residues. The CDR3 DNA reads as TGTGCCAGCAGCCTTACTGGGACTAGAAGTTCCTACAATGAGCAGTTCTTC. Amino acid sequence: CASSLTGTRSSYNEQFF.

The gene calls are TRBV5-6 and TRBJ2-7; TRBD2 aligns across 7 bases. There are 14 residues in the CDR3. V lost 6 bases, J lost 2 bases, and 8 bases stayed unmatched. Germline values: CDR1 SGHDT, CDR2 YYEEEE. The DNA of the CDR3 is TGTGCCAGCAACCCCTGGGGGGGTACCTACGAGCAGTACGTC. It specifies CASNPWGGTYEQYV.

The chain employs TRBV7-9 and TRBJ2-1; TRBD1 is a possible D gene (5 bases). The CDR3 has 15 amino acids. V was shortened by 4 bases and J by 2 bases, with 12 bases between the two germline ends. Germline-derived CDR1 and CDR2 are SEHNR and FQNEAQ (reference sequence). The CDR3 sequence: CASSSWQGTYNEQFF. The CDR3 bases are TGTGCCAGCAGCTCTTGGCAGGGAACCTACAATGAGCAGTTCTTC.

The chain uses TRBV6-5 and TRBJ1-2; 9 bases agree with TRBD1. Per germline, CDR1 MNHEY and CDR2 SVGAGI. Trimming at V came to 6 bases and at J to 7 bases, leaving 6 bases not matched to a gene. This CDR3 region has 13 residues. The DNA for the CDR3 is TGTGCCAGCAGGGAAACAGGGGGCTCTGGCTACACCTTC. It yields the protein CASRETGGSGYTF.

The V gene is TRBV15, the J gene TRBJ1-3, with TRBD1 identical over 7 bases. J gave up 0 bases and V 7 bases, and 6 bases lay outside the gene matches. This CDR3 has 15 amino acids. Germline V gene lookup returns CDR1 LNHNV and CDR2 YYDKDF (reference sequence). CDR3 bases: TGTGCCACCACCTCGGGACAGAGCTCTGGAAACACCATATATTTT. Translating gives CATTSGQSSGNTIYF.

The chain uses TRBV30 and TRBJ2-5; D not resolved. Trimming stripped 3 bases from V and 7 bases from J, with 15 bases between. Germline CDR1 GTSNPN, CDR2 SVGIG (reference sequence). This CDR3 is built from 13 residues. This CDR3 reads CAWSPPPALTQYF. For the CDR3, the DNA is TGTGCCTGGAGCCCCCCGCCGGCCCTGACCCAGTACTTC.

V gene TRBV11-2 combines with J gene TRBJ2-7, with 9 bases that match TRBD1. The CDR3 covers 13 residues. Trimming at V came to 3 bases and at J to 13 bases, leaving 10 bases not matched to a gene. CDR1 and CDR2 (germline): SGHAT, FQNNGV. The CDR3 loop reads CASSFRWPGQGYV. In DNA, the CDR3 is TGTGCCAGCAGCTTCAGGTGGCCGGGACAGGGCTACGTC.

The gene calls are TRBV6-6 and TRBJ2-7, with D perhaps TRBD1 (5 bases). Germline V gene lookup returns CDR1 MNHNY and CDR2 SVGAGI (reference sequence). The CDR3 is made up of 12 amino acids. Trimming took off 2 bases at V and 6 bases at J, with 8 bases between the two ends. CDR3 region: CASSYKGAEQYF. CDR3 bases: TGTGCCAGCAGTTACAAAGGGGCCGAGCAGTACTTC.

V gene TRBV21-1 combines with J gene TRBJ1-3. TRBV21-1 is a pseudogene. The CDR3 spans 16 residues. CDR3 in amino acids: CASSKRKDGSGNTIYF. Here the CDR3 DNA reads TGTGCCAGCAGCAAAAGGAAGGACGGCTCTGGAAACACCATATATTTT.

This chain uses TRBV9 with TRBJ1-1; D may be TRBD1 (6 bases). There are 15 residues in the CDR3. Germline CDR1 reads SGDLS; CDR2 reads YYNGEE. The V end lost 3 bases, the J end lost 0 bases, and 12 bases lay between the germline ends. The CDR3 DNA follows: TGTGCCAGCAGCGATCAACAGGGCTTGAACACTGAAGCTTTCTTT. Its translation: CASSDQQGLNTEAFF.

The V gene is TRBV9, the J gene TRBJ2-1; D uncertain. The V end was cut by 0 bases, the J end by 4 bases, with 8 bases between. Germline CDR1 and CDR2: SGDLS and YYNGEE. There are 14 residues in the CDR3. CDR3 sequence reads: CASSVVGSYNEQFF. CDR3 bases: TGTGCCAGCAGCGTAGTAGGTAGTTACAATGAGCAGTTCTTC. The full variable domain, with the rest looked up from reference TRBV9 and TRBJ2-1, is DSGVTQTPKHLITATGQRVTLRCSPRSGDLSVYWYQQSLDQGLQFLIQYYNGEERAKGNILERFSAQQFPDLHSELNLSSLELGDSALYFCASSVVGSYNEQFFGPGTRLTVL.

V and J are TRBV7-2 and TRBJ2-5; D unresolved. Germline CDR1 and CDR2: SGHTA and FQGNSA. The V and J ends lost 7 bases and 5 bases respectively, with 17 bases between them. The CDR3 extends over 14 amino acids. CDR3: CASTLHGTGETQYF. In DNA, the CDR3 is TGTGCCAGCACTCTTCATGGTACGGGCGAGACCCAGTACTTC.

V usage is TRBV5-1 and J usage is TRBJ2-5; 7 bases align to TRBD1. With 0 bases clipped from V and 2 bases from J, the junction kept 7 bases outside the gene matches. The V gene's germline CDR1 is SGHRS and CDR2 YFSETQ. This CDR3 contains 16 residues. CDR3 in amino acids: CASSLAWGQFQETQYF. Written as DNA, the CDR3 is TGCGCCAGCAGCTTGGCCTGGGGACAGTTTCAAGAGACCCAGTACTTC. Variable domain in full (rest from reference TRBV5-1 and TRBJ2-5): KAGVTQTPRYLIKTRGQQVTLSCSPISGHRSVSWYQQTPGQGLQFLFEYFSETQRNKGNFPGRFSGRQFSNSRSEMNVSTLELGDSALYLCASSLAWGQFQETQYFGPGTRLLVL.

The gene calls are TRBV28 and TRBJ2-5, with no clear D. Trimming stripped 3 bases from V and 1 base from J, with 6 bases between. CDR1 and CDR2 from the germline V gene are MDHEN and SYDVKM. The CDR3 has 13 residues. The CDR3 DNA reads TGTGCCAGCAGTTTTGAACCCCAAGAGACCCAGTACTTC. It encodes CASSFEPQETQYF.

V usage is TRBV25-1 and J usage is TRBJ1-1, with D possibly matching TRBD1 (6 bases). The CDR3 loop spans 16 amino acids. Germline loops: CDR1 MGHDK, CDR2 SYGVNS. V gave up 3 bases and J gave up 0 bases, with 14 bases separating them. The CDR3 spells CASSDLPDSLNTEAFF. CDR3 DNA: TGTGCCAGCAGTGACCTCCCGGACAGTCTGAACACTGAAGCTTTCTTT. The full variable domain, its missing parts supplied by reference TRBV25-1 and TRBJ1-1, is EADIYQTPRYLVIGTGKKITLECSQTMGHDKMYWYQQDPGMELHLIHYSYGVNSTEKGDLSSESTVSRIRTEHFPLTLESARPSHTSQYLCASSDLPDSLNTEAFFGQGTRLTVV.

This chain links TRBV2 with TRBJ2-4; no definite D call. The V end was cut by 0 bases, the J end by 0 bases, with 12 bases between. CDR1 SNHLY and CDR2 FYNNEI come from the germline V gene. The CDR3 has 17 amino acids. The CDR3 loop reads CASSEAPFTLAKNIQYF. CDR3 DNA sequence: TGTGCCAGCAGTGAAGCCCCCTTCACACTAGCCAAAAACATTCAGTACTTC.

This clone was recorded only once. The chain joins TRBV27 to TRBJ1-2, with D tentatively TRBD1 (6 bases). The CDR3 loop spans 14 amino acids. V was pared by 3 bases and J by 4 bases, with 12 bases between. Per the germline V gene, CDR1 is MNHEY and CDR2 is SMNVEV (reference sequence). The CDR3 nucleotides read TGTGCCAGCAGTTTCGACAGGTCGGGCTATGGCTACACCTTC. Translation gives CASSFDRSGYGYTF.

This clone was seen just once. The chain recombines TRBV27 with TRBJ1-6; D remains ambiguous. Germline V gene data show CDR1 as MNHEY and CDR2 as SMNVEV (reference sequence). This CDR3 spans 16 amino acids. V shed 4 bases and J shed 7 bases, with 17 bases lying between them. The DNA for the CDR3 is TGTGCCAGCAGTTATGGGTTGTGGGAGGGCAATTCACCCCTCCACTTT. This codes for CASSYGLWEGNSPLHF.

Remarks on this clone: One end of the junction is discordant with germline, which a read error may explain. This chain links TRBV5-6 with TRBJ1-2; D unresolved. Germline CDR1 SGHDT, CDR2 YYEEEE. The CDR3 has 15 residues. CDR3 region: CASISPSAADYGYTF. As DNA, the CDR3 is TGTGCGAGCATTTCGCCATCCGCAGCGGACTATGGCTACACCTTC.

The V call is TRBV7-9, the J call TRBJ1-1; D call uncertain. From germline, CDR1 is SEHNR and CDR2 FQNEAQ (reference sequence). V was cut by 4 bases and J by 3 bases, with 6 bases left in between. CDR3 length equals 12 residues. CDR3 in amino acids: CASSYVYTEAFF. Here the CDR3 DNA reads TGTGCCAGCAGCTACGTGTACACTGAAGCTTTCTTT.

The gene calls are TRBV9 and TRBJ2-7; D gene uncertain. The CDR3 contains 14 residues. Germline CDR1 is SGDLS and CDR2 is YYNGEE. V was clipped by 1 base and J by 2 bases, with 10 bases between them. The CDR3 loop is CASSVRTGAYEQYF. DNA for the CDR3: TGTGCCAGCAGCGTACGGACGGGTGCCTACGAGCAGTACTTC.

J is TRBJ1-3 and V is TRBV6-5, with 9 positions matching TRBD1. Germline CDR1 MNHEY, CDR2 SVGAGI. The CDR3 has 15 amino acids. Trimming cost V 5 bases and J 2 bases; bases outside gene matches: 4. In DNA form, the CDR3 reads TGTGCCAGCAGTCGACGGACAGGGGCTGGAAACACCATATATTTT. This encodes CASSRRTGAGNTIYF.

The chain employs TRBV10-2 and TRBJ1-1, with D unclear. The length of the CDR3 is 13 residues. V dropped 4 bases and J dropped 6 bases, with 12 bases sitting between them. Germline V CDR1 and CDR2: WSHSY, SAAADI. CDR3 protein: CASSGVGWAEAFF. DNA of the CDR3: TGCGCCAGCAGTGGGGTCGGGTGGGCTGAAGCTTTCTTT.